The 26 T cell receptor beta chains below come from one sample, sequenced in a study of T-cell reconstitution after alpha-beta-depleted transplantation in children. Unique molecular identifiers were incorporated when the TCRbeta library was constructed. Using its own MiXCR run on the PCR reads, TCRdb lists one record per CDR3 protein. This table holds some 390,000 distinct CDR3 sequences, about a fifth found once. The input for sequencing was PBMCs from the stem cell graft donor, taken from the stem cell graft. These receptors came from a human donor who donated a stem cell graft to a child with acute myeloid leukemia.

The chain carries TRBV7-2 and TRBJ2-3; TRBD2 matches 15 bases. CDR1 is SGHTA and CDR2 is FQGNSA in the germline V gene. This CDR3 comprises 16 residues. V lost 5 bases and J lost 6; bases outside the gene matches: 6. The CDR3 region has the DNA TGTGCCAGCAGCCTCTCCGGGACTAGCGGGAGGGATACGCAGTATTTT. The encoded protein is CASSLSGTSGRDTQYF. The full variable domain, in which reference TRBV7-2 and TRBJ2-3 provide the parts outside the CDR3, is GAGVSQSPSNKVTEKGKDVELRCDPISGHTALYWYRQSLGQGLEFLIYFQGNSAPDKSGLPSDRFSAERTGGSVSTLTIQRTQQEDSAVYLCASSLSGTSGRDTQYFGPGTRLTVL.

This chain links TRBV21-1 with TRBJ2-7; the DNA was not used to check the table's D call, TRBD1. TRBV21-1 is assigned pseudogene status. The CDR3 sequence is 16 residues long. This CDR3 reads CASSKGQGVETYEQYF. CDR3 in DNA: TGTGCCAGCAGCAAAGGACAAGGGGTCGAGACCTACGAGCAGTACTTC.

The chain recombines TRBV7-9 with TRBJ2-1, with D possibly TRBD2 on 6 matching bases. Trimming cost V 2 bases and J 5 bases, with 10 bases left between them. Per germline, CDR1 SEHNR and CDR2 FQNEAQ (reference sequence). The CDR3 loop spans 14 amino acids. DNA for the CDR3: TGTGCCAGCAGCTTAACGTTAGCGGACAATGAGCAGTTCTTC. Translating gives CASSLTLADNEQFF.

The chain links TRBV24-1 to TRBJ2-3; possible D gene TRBD1, 5 bases. The V end lost 2 bases, the J end lost 2 bases, and 13 bases lay between the germline ends. CDR3 size: 16 residues. The germline V gene encodes CDR1 KGHDR and CDR2 SFDVKD. The CDR3 region has the DNA TGTGCCACCAGTGATTCATCCCTACAGGACACAGATACGCAGTATTTT. Encoded protein: CATSDSSLQDTDTQYF.

Many counts were recorded for this clonotype. V is TRBV12-3 or TRBV12-4 and J is TRBJ2-5; D perhaps matches TRBD1 (5 bases). V shed 7 bases and J shed 2 bases, with 8 bases lying between them. The CDR3 is 12 residues long. CDR3 sequence reads: CASTQGQETQYF. CDR3 DNA sequence: TGTGCCAGCACCCAGGGACAAGAGACCCAGTACTTC.

A few counts support this clonotype. The CDR3 sequence is CASSVASGVPYEQYF. The CDR3 coding sequence is TGTGCCAGCAGTGTCGCTAGCGGTGTCCCCTACGAGCAGTACTTC. The chain recombines TRBV28 with TRBJ2-7, with 7 bases lining up with TRBD2. This CDR3 is built from 15 residues. With 5 bases clipped from V and 2 bases from J, the junction kept 9 bases outside the gene matches. The V gene's germline CDR1 is MDHEN and CDR2 SYDVKM.

The J gene is TRBJ2-7, the V gene TRBV29-1, with a weak D call TRBD1 (7 bases). Trimming took 7 bases from V and 4 from J, leaving 20 bases between them. CDR3 size: 14 residues. Germline V lookup: CDR1 SQVTM, CDR2 ANQGSEA. CDR3: CSAQTTGRQYEQYF. The CDR3 nucleotides are TGCAGCGCCCAGACGACAGGGAGGCAATACGAGCAGTACTTC.

This clonotype was recorded many times. The chain couples TRBV29-1 to TRBJ2-7, with 12 bases matching TRBD1. The CDR3 spans 13 residues. Germline V lookup: CDR1 SQVTM, CDR2 ANQGSEA. V gave up 6 bases and J gave up 4 bases; unmatched junction bases: 4. CDR3 amino acids: CSVPGQGAYEQYF. The CDR3 coding sequence is TGCAGCGTCCCGGGACAGGGGGCATACGAGCAGTACTTC.

This clonotype was recorded at least ten times. This chain uses TRBV24-1 with TRBJ2-2, with no clear D. CDR3 length: 14 amino acids. Germline V lookup: CDR1 KGHDR, CDR2 SFDVKD. Between the trimmed V and J ends, which lost 7 bases and 0 bases, there was a span of 8 bases. The CDR3 nucleotides read TGTGCCACCAGAGACGGACCGAACACCGGGGAGCTGTTTTTT. As protein: CATRDGPNTGELFF.

This clonotype was picked up a small number of times. The rearrangement links TRBV4-1 to TRBJ2-7; D uncertain. The ends were cut back, 2 bases at V and 3 bases at J, with 8 bases in the middle. In germline, CDR1 is MGHRA, CDR2 YSYEKL. The CDR3 consists of 13 residues. The CDR3 here is CASSQKDDYEQYF. CDR3 bases: TGCGCCAGCAGCCAAAAGGACGACTACGAGCAGTACTTC.

This clonotype has at least ten counts. The chain carries TRBV6-5 and TRBJ1-1; D perhaps matches TRBD1 (6 bases). Between the trimmed V and J ends, which lost 3 bases and 1 base, there was a span of 12 bases. Germline V gene sequence: CDR1 MNHEY, CDR2 SVGAGI. The CDR3 sequence is 15 residues long. CDR3 sequence reads: CASSYSIQGNTEAFF. The CDR3 DNA follows: TGTGCCAGCAGTTATTCCATACAGGGGAACACTGAAGCTTTCTTT.

This clonotype was recorded at least ten times. The V call is TRBV5-1, the J call TRBJ2-3, with TRBD2 matching over 9 bases. J was trimmed by 0 bases and V by 0 bases; bases with no gene match: 2. The CDR3 sequence is 16 residues long. Germline V CDR1 and CDR2: SGHRS, YFSETQ. The CDR3 DNA is TGCGCCAGCAGCTTGGGACTAGCGGCTAGCACAGATACGCAGTATTTT. Translated: CASSLGLAASTDTQYF.

The rearrangement uses TRBV6-2 or TRBV6-3 and TRBJ2-2; TRBD2 is a possible D gene (5 bases). Trimming left V 9 bases short and J 3 bases short, with 14 bases between. Germline lookup yields CDR1 MNHEY and CDR2 SVGEGT. The CDR3 sequence is 14 residues long. The DNA of the CDR3 is TGTGCCAGAAAGAATACGGGGTACACCGGGGAGCTGTTTTTT. Translated: CARKNTGYTGELFF.

The chain couples TRBV5-1 to TRBJ2-3; perhaps TRBD2 as D (7 bases). V was cut by 4 bases and J by 2 bases, with 14 bases left in between. The germline V gene has CDR1 SGHRS and CDR2 YFSETQ. The CDR3 contains 15 residues. CDR3: CASSPRGGSTDTQYF. Here the CDR3 DNA reads TGCGCCAGCAGCCCTAGGGGGGGATCCACAGATACGCAGTATTTT.

This clonotype was seen many times. V gene TRBV6-2 or TRBV6-3 combines with J gene TRBJ1-5; D is unclear. The CDR3 loop spans 14 amino acids. Germline values: CDR1 MNHEY, CDR2 SVGEGT. Trimming removed 5 bases from V and 7 bases from J, with 15 bases in between. The CDR3 sequence: CASSPGNEVQPQHF. The CDR3 DNA follows: TGTGCCAGCAGTCCAGGTAACGAAGTCCAGCCCCAGCATTTT.

This clonotype was detected only a few times. V usage is TRBV12-2 and J usage is TRBJ2-1; no check of the table's D call, TRBD2, against the DNA was made. TRBV12-2 constitutes a pseudogene. The CDR3 spans 17 residues. This CDR3 reads CASRWGLAGEKDNEQFF. In DNA, the CDR3 is TGTGCAAGTCGCTGGGGCCTAGCGGGAGAAAAGGACAATGAGCAGTTCTTC.

This clonotype was detected a few times. The V and J genes are TRBV7-2 and TRBJ2-1, with TRBD2 as a possible D gene (5 bases). V was trimmed by 4 bases and J by 11 bases, leaving 12 bases between them. Germline-derived CDR1 and CDR2 are SGHTA and FQGNSA. The CDR3 runs to 12 residues. Here the CDR3 reads CASSSRLAQQFF. The CDR3 coding sequence is TGTGCCAGCAGCTCGCGATTAGCGCAGCAGTTCTTC. The whole variable domain, remainder taken from reference TRBV7-2 and TRBJ2-1, is GAGVSQSPSNKVTEKGKDVELRCDPISGHTALYWYRQSLGQGLEFLIYFQGNSAPDKSGLPSDRFSAERTGGSVSTLTIQRTQQEDSAVYLCASSSRLAQQFFGPGTRLTVL.

This chain uses TRBV11-2 with TRBJ2-1; possibly TRBD1 for D (5 bases). The CDR3 spans 11 residues. The germline V gene encodes CDR1 SGHAT and CDR2 FQNNGV. The V gene lost 10 bases and the J gene lost 5 bases, with 9 bases spanning the gap. CDR3 loop: CATRTHNEQFF. CDR3 DNA: TGTGCCACCAGGACACACAATGAGCAGTTCTTC. Based on the CDR3 plus reference TRBV11-2 and TRBJ2-1, the full variable domain is EAGVAQSPRYKIIEKRQSVAFWCNPISGHATLYWYQQILGQGPKLLIQFQNNGVVDDSQLPKDRFSAERLKGVDSTLKIQPAKLEDSAVYLCATRTHNEQFFGPGTRLTVL.

This clonotype was observed at least ten times. The chain employs TRBV20-1 and TRBJ2-7; D unresolved. The V gene lost 6 bases and the J gene lost 6 bases, with 15 bases spanning the gap. Germline V gene data show CDR1 as DFQATT and CDR2 as SNEGSKA (reference sequence). The CDR3 consists of 12 residues. The CDR3 DNA follows: TGCAGTGCAAAGGAATGGGTAGGCGAGCAGTACTTC. It codes for CSAKEWVGEQYF.

To note about this clonotype: The junction does not match germline at one end; this may be a read error. The chain couples TRBV4-1 to TRBJ2-1; D is tentatively TRBD1 or TRBD2 (5 bases each). This CDR3 has 16 residues. Germline assignment: CDR1 MGHRA and CDR2 YSYEKL. The CDR3 region has the DNA TGCGGCAGCAGCCAAGTCGGCAGGGAGAAGCACAATGAGCAGTTCTTC. Residues: CGSSQVGREKHNEQFF.

This clonotype was picked up many times. The rearrangement links TRBV6-4 to TRBJ2-1; D ambiguous. Per germline, CDR1 MRHNA and CDR2 SNTAGT. This CDR3 spans 15 amino acids. The ends were cut back, 2 bases at V and 1 base at J, with 9 bases in the middle. CDR3 sequence (DNA): TGTGCCAGCAGTGACGGCACAACGTCCTACAATGAGCAGTTCTTC. Protein: CASSDGTTSYNEQFF.

This chain links TRBV3-1 with TRBJ1-1; weak D call: TRBD1 (6 bases). The germline V gene encodes CDR1 LGHDT and CDR2 YNNKEL (reference sequence). V gave up 1 base and J gave up 4 bases, with 13 bases separating them. The CDR3 is made up of 15 amino acids. CDR3 protein: CASSQGQERGTEAFF. The CDR3 DNA is TGTGCCAGCAGCCAAGGACAGGAGAGGGGCACTGAAGCTTTCTTT.

This clonotype appeared a few times. The chain joins TRBV24-1 to TRBJ2-1; D is perhaps TRBD2 (6 bases). Germline-derived CDR1 and CDR2 are KGHDR and SFDVKD. The CDR3 is made up of 17 amino acids. V lost 2 bases and J lost 4, with 17 bases in between. The DNA for the CDR3 is TGTGCCACCAGTGATTCCACCAGGGACTTCATTTACAATGAGCAGTTCTTC. Translated: CATSDSTRDFIYNEQFF.

The genes are TRBV10-2 and TRBJ1-1; maybe TRBD1 (6 bases). CDR3 length: 14 amino acids. Per the germline V gene, CDR1 is WSHSY and CDR2 is SAAADI. Trimming pared 6 bases from V and 4 bases from J, leaving 15 bases between. CDR3 bases: TGCGCCAGCAGGCTCTCAACAGGGATCACTGAAGCTTTCTTT. Translating it yields CASRLSTGITEAFF.

This clonotype turned up a few times. The chain links TRBV29-1 to TRBJ1-1; 8 bases align to TRBD1. V was clipped by 6 bases and J by 3 bases; unmatched bases: 3. This CDR3 comprises 12 residues. Germline V lookup: CDR1 SQVTM, CDR2 ANQGSEA. The CDR3 DNA reads TGCAGCGTGACAGGGGAGCACACTGAAGCTTTCTTT. Its protein is CSVTGEHTEAFF.

This clonotype was seen a handful of times. The chain employs TRBV4-2 and TRBJ2-1, with 13 bases identical to TRBD2. Germline CDR1 reads LGHNA; CDR2 reads YNFKEQ. V lost 4 bases to trimming and J lost 11 bases; unmatched junction nucleotides: 20. CDR3 length: 19 amino acids. The CDR3 region has the DNA TGTGCCAGCAGCCCCGGACTAGCGGGAGCTAGGATGTTAGGAGCACAGCAGTTCTTC. It specifies CASSPGLAGARMLGAQQFF.